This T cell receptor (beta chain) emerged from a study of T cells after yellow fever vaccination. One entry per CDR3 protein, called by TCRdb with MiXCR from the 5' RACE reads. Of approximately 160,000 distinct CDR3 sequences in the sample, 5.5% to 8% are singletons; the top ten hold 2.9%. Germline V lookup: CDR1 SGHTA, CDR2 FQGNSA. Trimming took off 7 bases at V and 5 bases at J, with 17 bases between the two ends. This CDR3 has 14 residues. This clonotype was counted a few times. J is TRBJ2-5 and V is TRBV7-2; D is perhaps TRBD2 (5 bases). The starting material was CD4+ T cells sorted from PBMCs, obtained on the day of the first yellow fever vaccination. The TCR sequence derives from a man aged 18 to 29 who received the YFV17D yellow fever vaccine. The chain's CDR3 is CASTPVWERETQYF. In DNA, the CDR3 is TGTGCCAGCACCCCTGTTTGGGAGCGGGAGACCCAGTACTTC.